These 12 T cell receptor beta chains share one sample of origin, sequenced in a study of shared clonotypes between healthy human individuals. Sequenced by immunoSEQ multiplex PCR; TCRdb stores in-frame clones only, minus some. The sample records over a million clones, just under 99% being singletons. The sequencing input was naive CD4+ T cells sorted from blood. The subset denotes: CD45RA+ positively selected. These receptors were collected from a man under 40 in good health.

J is TRBJ2-5 and V is TRBV15; D unclear. The CDR3 loop spans 11 amino acids. V was clipped by 8 bases and J by 5 bases, with 9 bases between them. Germline lookup yields CDR1 LNHNV and CDR2 YYDKDF (reference sequence). This chain's CDR3 is CATGDEETQYF. In DNA, the CDR3 is TGTGCCACCGGTGATGAGGAGACCCAGTACTTC.

The V gene is TRBV18, the J gene TRBJ2-6, with 10 bases matching TRBD2. With 1 base clipped from V and 1 base from J, the junction kept 13 bases outside the gene matches. The CDR3 has 21 residues. The V gene's germline CDR1 is KGHSH and CDR2 LQKENI. CDR3 nucleotide sequence: TGTGCCAGCTCACCACGAGTCACTAGCGGGATCCCGTTTTCTGGGGCCAACGTCCTGACTTTC. Protein product: CASSPRVTSGIPFSGANVLTF.

V usage is TRBV5-6 and J usage is TRBJ2-7; D is unclear. Germline assignment: CDR1 SGHDT and CDR2 YYEEEE. The CDR3 consists of 11 residues. V dropped 1 base and J dropped 5 bases, with 4 bases sitting between them. The CDR3 bases are TGTGCCAGCAGCTTGACCCACGAGCAGTACTTC. This gives the protein CASSLTHEQYF.

This chain connects TRBV29-1 to TRBJ2-5; D gene unclear. V lost 1 base and J 2 bases, leaving 11 bases between the germline ends. The CDR3 spans 14 residues. CDR1 is SQVTM, CDR2 ANQGSEA, per germline. CDR3 amino acids: CSVEVPVIQETQYF. The DNA for the CDR3 is TGCAGCGTTGAAGTACCAGTCATACAAGAGACCCAGTACTTC.

As concerns this clone: This CDR3 is also generated by other DNA sequences in the sample. The gene calls are TRBV7-9 and TRBJ2-7, with no clear D. V gave up 5 bases and J gave up 0 bases, with 2 bases separating them. Germline V gene sequence: CDR1 SEHNR, CDR2 FQNEAQ (reference sequence). This CDR3 spans 11 amino acids. The CDR3 is CASSLSYEQYF. The CDR3 DNA reads as TGTGCCAGCAGCCTCTCCTACGAGCAGTACTTC.

The rearrangement joins TRBV20-1 to TRBJ1-1; no clear D. The CDR3 covers 11 residues. The germline V and J ends were trimmed by 8 bases and 1 base, with 8 bases remaining between them. CDR1 and CDR2 (germline): DFQATT, SNEGSKA (reference sequence). The CDR3 is CSPPGNTEAFF. The CDR3 DNA reads TGCAGTCCTCCAGGGAACACTGAAGCTTTCTTT.

This rearrangement joins TRBV12-2 to TRBJ1-5. TRBV12-2 counts as a pseudogene. There are 12 residues in the CDR3. The CDR3 region has the DNA TGTGCAAGTCGCTTAGATAGACAGCCCCAGCATTTT. Translating it yields CASRLDRQPQHF.

The chain recombines TRBV27 with TRBJ1-5, with D unresolved. CDR1 MNHEY and CDR2 SMNVEV come from the germline V gene (reference sequence). The CDR3 totals 10 residues. The CDR3 coding sequence is TGTGCTCGGGGCAATCAGCCCCAGCATTTT. It specifies CARGNQPQHF.

The V call is TRBV5-4, the J call TRBJ2-6; D remains ambiguous. CDR3 length: 14 residues. Trimming pared 4 bases from V and 4 bases from J, leaving 9 bases between. Germline V gene data show CDR1 as SGHNT and CDR2 as YYREEE (reference sequence). The CDR3 here is CASSPNTGANVLTF. The CDR3 DNA reads as TGTGCCAGCAGCCCTAATACAGGGGCCAACGTCCTGACTTTC.

The chain is built from TRBV6-1 and TRBJ1-5; 7 positions match TRBD1. Germline CDR1 MNHNS, CDR2 SASEGT. With 7 bases clipped from V and 2 bases from J, the junction kept 8 bases outside the gene matches. This CDR3 has 15 amino acids. The CDR3 sequence is CASTVQGKGNQPQHF. In nucleotides, the CDR3 is TGTGCCAGCACCGTACAGGGGAAGGGCAATCAGCCCCAGCATTTT.

This clone was seen a single time. This chain uses TRBV29-1 with TRBJ2-1; 7 nucleotides line up with TRBD2. CDR3 length: 14 amino acids. The germline V gene has CDR1 SQVTM and CDR2 ANQGSEA. After removal of 6 bases from V and 3 bases from J, the junction contained 8 bases not matched to a gene. The CDR3 loop reads CSVIGGSGYNEQFF. In nucleotides, the CDR3 is TGCAGCGTCATCGGCGGGAGTGGCTACAATGAGCAGTTCTTC.

V and J are TRBV5-1 and TRBJ2-1; TRBD2 matches 8 bases. V shed 2 bases, J shed 5 bases, and the junction held 6 bases outside the gene matches. The germline V gene has CDR1 SGHRS and CDR2 YFSETQ. The CDR3 has 15 residues. CDR3 DNA sequence: TGCGCCAGCAGCTTACGGCCGGGAGGGGACAATGAGCAGTTCTTC. It yields the protein CASSLRPGGDNEQFF.